The 30 T cell receptor beta chains below come from one sample, sequenced in a study of CD8 T cell repertoires and HIV-1 epitope variants. TCRdb's table, derived via immunoSEQ multiplex PCR, lists solely in-frame clones and lacks some. The top ten clones hold around 25% of a sample with about 95,000 clones, around 75% of them seen once. Sequenced: uncultured baseline CD8+ T cells from peripheral blood mononuclear cells (PBMCs). These receptors originate from a male donor with HIV.

V usage is TRBV14 and J usage is TRBJ2-7; 8 bases match TRBD1. Trimming at V came to 0 bases and at J to 4 bases, leaving 8 bases not matched to a gene. Per the germline V gene, CDR1 is SGHDN and CDR2 is FVKESK. This CDR3 contains 16 residues. The CDR3 sequence: CASSQDETGEYYEQYF. CDR3 DNA sequence: TGTGCCAGCAGCCAAGATGAGACAGGGGAATATTACGAGCAGTACTTC. The whole variable domain, filled in from reference TRBV14 and TRBJ2-7, reads EAGVTQFPSHSVIEKGQTVTLRCDPISGHDNLYWYRRVMGKEIKFLLHFVKESKQDESGMPNNRFLAERTGGTYSTLKVQPAELEDSGVYFCASSQDETGEYYEQYFGPGTRLTVT.

The chain is built from TRBV6-6 and TRBJ1-2; D is undetermined. CDR1 is MNHNY, CDR2 SVGAGI, per germline (reference sequence). The ends were cut back, 7 bases at V and 1 base at J, with 10 bases in the middle. The CDR3 totals 13 residues. The CDR3 loop is CASTTDLNYGYTF. CDR3 nucleotide sequence: TGTGCCAGCACCACGGACCTTAACTATGGCTACACCTTC.

This clone has a single count. This rearrangement joins TRBV18 to TRBJ2-1; 7 bases are a match to TRBD1. The CDR3 has 16 amino acids. The germline gives CDR1 KGHSH, CDR2 LQKENI. J was trimmed by 5 bases and V by 0 bases; bases with no gene match: 7. The chain's CDR3 is CASSPPGQVLDNEQFF. The CDR3 DNA sequence: TGTGCCAGCTCACCACCCGGACAGGTACTTGACAATGAGCAGTTCTTC.

This chain joins TRBV27 and TRBJ1-4; weak D call: TRBD1 (6 bases). Between the trimmed V and J ends, which lost 4 bases and 0 bases, there was a span of 9 bases. Germline values: CDR1 MNHEY, CDR2 SMNVEV (reference sequence). This CDR3 contains 15 residues. The CDR3 sequence is CASSSPGATNEKLFF. CDR3 sequence (DNA): TGTGCCAGCAGTTCCCCAGGGGCAACTAATGAAAAACTGTTTTTT. The variable domain in full, with the rest retrieved from reference TRBV27 and TRBJ1-4, is EAQVTQNPRYLITVTGKKLTVTCSQNMNHEYMSWYRQDPGLGLRQIYYSMNVEVTDKGDVPEGYKVSRKEKRNFPLILESPSPNQTSLYFCASSSPGATNEKLFFGSGTQLSVL.

The V call is TRBV6-4, the J call TRBJ2-3; the match to TRBD2 covers 8 bases. CDR1 is MRHNA, CDR2 SNTAGT, per germline. The CDR3 is 14 residues long. After removal of 6 bases from V and 5 bases from J, the junction contained 7 bases not matched to a gene. CDR3 sequence reads: CASRQAGVGDTQYF. The CDR3 DNA reads as TGTGCCAGCAGACAAGCGGGAGTGGGAGATACGCAGTATTTT.

The chain couples TRBV29-1 to TRBJ2-3; D is uncertain. The CDR3 runs to 13 residues. Trimming pared 1 base from V and 1 base from J, leaving 6 bases between. The germline V gene encodes CDR1 SQVTM and CDR2 ANQGSEA. In DNA form, the CDR3 reads TGCAGCGTTGAAGGGCTGGGCACAGATACGCAGTATTTT. It specifies CSVEGLGTDTQYF.

This chain uses TRBV5-6 with TRBJ1-5, with a weak D call TRBD1 (5 bases). Germline V CDR1 and CDR2: SGHDT, YYEEEE. This CDR3 is 16 amino acids long. Trimming took 0 bases from V and 1 from J, leaving 11 bases between them. CDR3 sequence: CASSLAGRTSNQPQHF. CDR3 sequence (DNA): TGTGCCAGCAGCTTGGCGGGACGAACCAGCAATCAGCCCCAGCATTTT.

This clone was seen more than once but under ten times. V usage is TRBV10-1 and J usage is TRBJ1-2; D might be TRBD1 (5 bases). Trimming removed 3 bases at V and 4 bases at J, with 18 bases between. This CDR3 spans 16 amino acids. Per germline, CDR1 WNHNN and CDR2 SYGVQD (reference sequence). DNA of the CDR3: TGCGCCAGCAGTGATTCTGGGATGCAGGGAAGCTATGGCTACACCTTC. Its translation: CASSDSGMQGSYGYTF.

The sample holds a few counts of this clone. Additional DNA sequences in this sample encode the identical CDR3. The CDR3 spells CASSLGGLNTEAFF. In DNA form, the CDR3 reads TGTGCCAGCAGTTTAGGGGGCTTGAACACTGAAGCTTTCTTT. The chain is built from TRBV28 and TRBJ1-1, with D possibly TRBD1 on 6 matching bases. Germline lookup yields CDR1 MDHEN and CDR2 SYDVKM. Trimming cost V 2 bases and J 0 bases, with 7 bases left between them. The CDR3 has 14 amino acids.

The chain joins TRBV27 to TRBJ2-7; 10 bases are a match to TRBD2. The junction had 15 bases not matched to a gene; V was cut back by 9 bases and J by 7 bases. This CDR3 has 15 amino acids. CDR1 is MNHEY and CDR2 is SMNVEV in the germline V gene (reference sequence). In nucleotides, the CDR3 is TGTGCCAGTAGTGAAGCGGGAGGGCCCTCGGGGGAGCAGTACTTC. It specifies CASSEAGGPSGEQYF.

The sample holds one count of this clone. The genes are TRBV15 and TRBJ2-5, with D perhaps assigned TRBD1 or TRBD2 (5 bases each). This CDR3 region has 14 residues. The V end lost 1 base, the J end lost 7 bases, and 13 bases lay between the germline ends. Germline lookup yields CDR1 LNHNV and CDR2 YYDKDF (reference sequence). The CDR3 region is CATSRVGDFGTQYF. In DNA, the CDR3 is TGTGCCACCAGCAGAGTGGGGGATTTTGGGACCCAGTACTTC. Full variable domain (missing parts from reference TRBV15 and TRBJ2-5): DAMVIQNPRYQVTQFGKPVTLSCSQTLNHNVMYWYQQKSSQAPKLLFHYYDKDFNNEADTPDNFQSRRPNTSFCFLDIRSPGLGDTAMYLCATSRVGDFGTQYFGPGTRLLVL.

This chain uses TRBV5-1 with TRBJ2-5; D unresolved. V dropped 0 bases and J dropped 5 bases, with 14 bases sitting between them. Germline CDR1 reads SGHRS; CDR2 reads YFSETQ. The length of the CDR3 is 15 residues. CDR3 amino acids: CASSLVGFGLETQYF. The CDR3 DNA sequence: TGCGCCAGCAGCTTGGTGGGATTTGGGCTCGAGACCCAGTACTTC. Supplemented by reference TRBV5-1 and TRBJ2-5, the full variable domain reads KAGVTQTPRYLIKTRGQQVTLSCSPISGHRSVSWYQQTPGQGLQFLFEYFSETQRNKGNFPGRFSGRQFSNSRSEMNVSTLELGDSALYLCASSLVGFGLETQYFGPGTRLLVL.

V and J are TRBV28 and TRBJ2-1, with 12 bases lining up with TRBD2. Germline values: CDR1 MDHEN, CDR2 SYDVKM. The CDR3 length is 14 residues. With 10 bases clipped from V and 6 bases from J, the junction kept 7 bases outside the gene matches. CDR3: CATRTSGKSNEQFF. In DNA form, the CDR3 reads TGTGCCACCCGGACTAGCGGGAAATCCAATGAGCAGTTCTTC.

The chain uses TRBV28 and TRBJ2-3; 7 bases are shared with TRBD2. This CDR3 is 12 amino acids long. In germline, CDR1 is MDHEN, CDR2 SYDVKM. The V gene end was trimmed by 6 bases and the J gene end by 7 bases; junction bases not matched to a gene: 4. The CDR3 protein is CASSLGGNTQYF. The CDR3 nucleotides are TGTGCCAGCAGCCTCGGGGGGAATACGCAGTATTTT.

This clone was found many times. The CDR3 region has the DNA TGTGCCAGCAGGCAAATGGCAGGGGGCTCACCCCTCCACTTT. Protein sequence: CASRQMAGGSPLHF. V and J are TRBV7-2 and TRBJ1-6; 8 bases are a match to TRBD1. The junction had 8 bases not matched to a gene; V was cut back by 6 bases and J by 10 bases. This CDR3 has 14 amino acids. Germline CDR1 and CDR2: SGHTA and FQGNSA.

The chain couples TRBV2 to TRBJ2-3; TRBD1 or TRBD2 may be the D gene (5 bases each). V shed 4 bases and J shed 2 bases, with 10 bases lying between them. The germline V gene has CDR1 SNHLY and CDR2 FYNNEI. The CDR3 is made up of 14 amino acids. The CDR3 here is CASSVGPNTDTQYF. The DNA for the CDR3 is TGTGCCAGCAGTGTGGGACCCAACACAGATACGCAGTATTTT.

The chain uses TRBV5-1 and TRBJ1-3, with no clear D. Germline assignment: CDR1 SGHRS and CDR2 YFSETQ. Deletions cut 2 bases from V and 2 bases from J, with 8 bases between. CDR3 size: 14 residues. In DNA, the CDR3 is TGCGCCAGCAGCTTAGCAGATCCTGGAAACACCATATATTTT. This translates into CASSLADPGNTIYF. The variable domain in full, with the rest retrieved from reference TRBV5-1 and TRBJ1-3, is KAGVTQTPRYLIKTRGQQVTLSCSPISGHRSVSWYQQTPGQGLQFLFEYFSETQRNKGNFPGRFSGRQFSNSRSEMNVSTLELGDSALYLCASSLADPGNTIYFGEGSWLTVV.

The rearrangement links TRBV5-5 to TRBJ2-4; 8 bases are shared with TRBD1. CDR1 and CDR2 (germline): SGHKS, YYEKEE (reference sequence). The CDR3 consists of 16 residues. With 4 bases clipped from V and 6 bases from J, the junction kept 12 bases outside the gene matches. Written as DNA, the CDR3 is TGTGCCAGCAGCCTGGAGACCGGGACAGGAGTAAACATTCAGTACTTC. It is translated as CASSLETGTGVNIQYF.

This chain uses TRBV2 with TRBJ2-6; no clear D gene. Looked up from germline, CDR1 is SNHLY and CDR2 is FYNNEI. V was pared by 9 bases and J by 3 bases, with 12 bases between. CDR3 size: 14 residues. The CDR3 sequence is CASADPGGANVLTF. The CDR3, as DNA: TGTGCCAGTGCGGACCCGGGTGGGGCCAACGTCCTGACTTTC.

The CDR3 loop is CASSPEEGTGNTIYF. Here the CDR3 DNA reads TGTGCCAGCAGTCCCGAGGAGGGAACTGGAAACACCATATATTTT. The chain joins TRBV6-6 to TRBJ1-3, with no clear D. Trimming removed 5 bases from V and 2 bases from J, with 13 bases in between. Germline CDR1 MNHNY, CDR2 SVGAGI (reference sequence). This CDR3 comprises 15 residues.

CDR3 DNA sequence: TGTGCCATCAGGCCAGCGGGAGGGGTGGAGACCCAGTACTTC. Translation gives CAIRPAGGVETQYF. The gene calls are TRBV10-3 and TRBJ2-5, with 10 bases that match TRBD2. Losses at the gene ends were 6 bases for V and 5 bases for J; bases not matched to a gene: 6. Per the germline V gene, CDR1 is ENHRY and CDR2 is SYGVKD. The length of the CDR3 is 14 residues.

The chain joins TRBV11-3 to TRBJ2-1, with D possibly being TRBD2 (5 bases). The CDR3 totals 12 residues. Trimming stripped 6 bases from V and 10 bases from J, with 13 bases between. Germline V gene data show CDR1 as SGHNT and CDR2 as YENEEA. The CDR3 is CASRLGVREQFF. The CDR3 DNA reads as TGTGCCAGCAGACTCGGGGTGCGGGAGCAGTTCTTC.

This chain joins TRBV9 and TRBJ1-5; tentatively, D is TRBD1 (5 bases). The length of the CDR3 is 15 residues. Looked up from germline, CDR1 is SGDLS and CDR2 is YYNGEE. V was cut by 0 bases and J by 4 bases, with 11 bases left in between. DNA for the CDR3: TGTGCCAGCAGCGTAGATTCGACAGTTAATCAGCCCCAGCATTTT. Translating gives CASSVDSTVNQPQHF.

This chain uses TRBV19 with TRBJ1-4; D is undetermined. Looked up from germline, CDR1 is LNHDA and CDR2 is SQIVND (reference sequence). The CDR3 totals 12 residues. V gave up 9 bases and J gave up 3 bases, with 8 bases separating them. CDR3 nucleotides: TGTGCCAGCCAACGACCTAATGAAAAACTGTTTTTT. The encoded protein is CASQRPNEKLFF.

The V and J genes are TRBV27 and TRBJ1-1; D not certain. Germline CDR1 MNHEY, CDR2 SMNVEV (reference sequence). Trimming took 2 bases from V and 5 from J, leaving 9 bases between them. The CDR3 runs 13 residues. This chain's CDR3 is CASSLRRGTEAFF. CDR3 in DNA: TGTGCCAGCAGTTTACGACGAGGGACTGAAGCTTTCTTT.

This chain links TRBV5-4 with TRBJ2-7, with TRBD2 as a possible D gene (6 bases). The CDR3 extends over 12 amino acids. With 2 bases removed from V and 6 bases from J, the gap between germline ends came to 9 bases. Germline values: CDR1 SGHNT, CDR2 YYREEE (reference sequence). This CDR3 is CASSFGGIEQYF. In DNA form, the CDR3 reads TGTGCCAGCAGCTTCGGAGGGATCGAGCAGTACTTC.

The V and J genes are TRBV5-1 and TRBJ2-3; D gene ambiguous. The CDR3 is 13 residues long. From germline, CDR1 is SGHRS and CDR2 YFSETQ. Trimming pared 3 bases from V and 1 base from J, leaving 6 bases between. CDR3: CASSSGGTDTQYF. CDR3 coding DNA: TGCGCCAGCAGCTCGGGCGGCACAGATACGCAGTATTTT.

The chain employs TRBV28 and TRBJ1-2; unclear D gene. Per germline, CDR1 MDHEN and CDR2 SYDVKM. The CDR3 covers 12 residues. V was pared by 6 bases and J by 0 bases, with 5 bases between. CDR3 protein: CASSIANYGYTF. CDR3 nucleotide sequence: TGTGCCAGCAGCATAGCTAACTATGGCTACACCTTC.

The chain recombines TRBV6-1 with TRBJ2-1; tentative D call: TRBD2 (6 bases). CDR3 length: 14 amino acids. The germline V gene has CDR1 MNHNS and CDR2 SASEGT. V was shortened by 11 bases and J by 2 bases, with 16 bases between the two germline ends. CDR3 in amino acids: CAGHSSGPYNEQFF. CDR3 DNA sequence: TGTGCCGGACATTCGAGCGGGCCCTACAATGAGCAGTTCTTC.

This chain connects TRBV2 to TRBJ2-7, with 7 bases identical to TRBD1. Trimming at V came to 0 bases and at J to 2 bases, leaving 7 bases not matched to a gene. Per germline, CDR1 SNHLY and CDR2 FYNNEI. This CDR3 has 16 residues. CDR3 DNA sequence: TGTGCCAGCAGTGAAGCGGGCTGGGACAGAACCTACGAGCAGTACTTC. Protein: CASSEAGWDRTYEQYF.